Detailed here is one T cell receptor (beta chain). This CDR3 contains 14 residues. With V trimmed by 11 bases and J by 2 bases, 9 bases remained unmatched. The germline gives CDR1 SEHNR, CDR2 FQNEAQ (reference sequence). The treatment: treatment-naive control, cytoreductive nephrectomy. The data derive from a study of radiation and T cells in renal cell carcinoma. Assay used: immunoSEQ multiplex PCR; TCRdb lists only in-frame clones, some missing. The sample holds over 15,000 clones, roughly 60% seen once. Material: tumor tissue, obtained from a patient whose treatment was nephrectomy without radiotherapy. V is TRBV7-9 and J is TRBJ2-1, with TRBD2 matching over 7 bases. This sequence was found in a man aged 40-49 years with renal cell carcinoma. For the CDR3, the DNA is TGTGCCGGCCTAAGCGGGGTCGCCTACAATGAGCAGTTCTTC. This encodes CAGLSGVAYNEQFF. Using reference TRBV7-9 and TRBJ2-1 for the parts outside the CDR3, the full variable domain is DTGVSQNPRHKITKRGQNVTFRCDPISEHNRLYWYRQTLGQGPEFLTYFQNEAQLEKSRLLSDRFSAERPKGSFSTLEIQRTEQGDSAMYLCAGLSGVAYNEQFFGPGTRLTVL.